Each of the 5 T cell receptor beta chains below was sequenced from the same sample in a study of metastatic and nonmetastatic thyroid tumors. Until they underwent thyroid surgery, no patient had received any treatment. TCRdb called clones again from the PCR reads with MiXCR. The sample holds over 15,000 clones; approximately 32% are singletons and the top ten take roughly 12%. The sample taken for sequencing was tumor tissue. These receptor sequences come from a male donor with papillary thyroid cancer or a benign thyroid nodule (not recorded which). Some clones in this sample may be carry-over from other donors' samples.

The chain couples TRBV11-2 to TRBJ2-1; TRBD2 agrees at 7 bases. This CDR3 region has 15 residues. From germline, CDR1 is SGHAT and CDR2 FQNNGV. The ends lost 3 bases at V and 5 bases at J; junction bases unmatched: 7. The CDR3 region has the DNA TGTGCCAGCAGCTTTGTCGGGAGGCCAGACAATGAGCAGTTCTTC. Its translation is CASSFVGRPDNEQFF.

The chain has TRBV6-2 or TRBV6-3 and TRBJ2-7, with D maybe TRBD2 (6 bases). This CDR3 has 15 amino acids. Germline values: CDR1 MNHEY, CDR2 SVGEGT. V gave up 6 bases and J gave up 0 bases, with 15 bases separating them. The chain's CDR3 is CASSRGGLNSYEQYF. The DNA of the CDR3 is TGTGCCAGCAGCCGTGGGGGACTCAACTCCTACGAGCAGTACTTC.

This clone was observed a few times. V usage is TRBV6-1 and J usage is TRBJ2-7, with 9 positions matching TRBD2. V was pared by 1 base and J by 5 bases, with 6 bases of the junction left unmatched. The V gene's germline CDR1 is MNHNS and CDR2 SASEGT. This CDR3 is 15 amino acids long. The CDR3 sequence: CASSEEASGINEQYF. The CDR3 bases are TGTGCCAGCAGTGAAGAAGCTAGCGGGATCAACGAGCAGTACTTC.

The chain couples TRBV6-2 or TRBV6-3 to TRBJ1-2, with a weak D call TRBD1 (5 bases). Germline V gene sequence: CDR1 MNHEY, CDR2 SVGEGT. CDR3 length equals 12 residues. V shed 7 bases and J shed 6 bases, with 12 bases lying between them. The chain's CDR3 is CASNRLGDGYTF. CDR3 sequence (DNA): TGTGCCAGCAATCGGCTGGGGGATGGCTACACCTTC.

This clone was recorded a few times. The rearrangement links TRBV20-1 to TRBJ1-2; 7 positions agree with TRBD1. The CDR3 is 14 amino acids. Germline V gene lookup returns CDR1 DFQATT and CDR2 SNEGSKA (reference sequence). The junction had 4 bases not matched to a gene; V was cut back by 0 bases and J by 3 bases. This chain's CDR3 is CSARDGQDDYGYTF. CDR3 bases: TGCAGTGCTAGAGACGGACAGGACGACTATGGCTACACCTTC.